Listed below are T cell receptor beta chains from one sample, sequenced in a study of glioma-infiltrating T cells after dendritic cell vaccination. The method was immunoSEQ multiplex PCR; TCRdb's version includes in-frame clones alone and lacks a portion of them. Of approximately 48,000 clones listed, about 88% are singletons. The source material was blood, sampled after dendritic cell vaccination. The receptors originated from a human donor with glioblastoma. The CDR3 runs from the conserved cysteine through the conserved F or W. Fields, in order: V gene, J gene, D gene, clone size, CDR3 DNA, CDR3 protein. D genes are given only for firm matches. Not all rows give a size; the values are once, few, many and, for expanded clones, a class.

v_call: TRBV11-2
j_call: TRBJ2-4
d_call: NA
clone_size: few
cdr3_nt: TGTGCCAGCAGCTTAGGGGGGCAGGGGAACATTCAGTACTTC
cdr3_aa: CASSLGGQGNIQYF

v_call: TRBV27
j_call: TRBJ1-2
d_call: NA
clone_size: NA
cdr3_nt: TGTGCCAGCAGTTTAGGAACAGGGTGGCGGAACTATGGCTACACCTTC
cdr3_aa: CASSLGTGWRNYGYTF

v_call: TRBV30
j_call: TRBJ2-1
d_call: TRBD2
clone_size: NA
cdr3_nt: TGTGCCTGGTATCTACCGGAACTAGCGGGAGGGGTTGAGCAGTTCTTC
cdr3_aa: CAWYLPELAGGVEQFF

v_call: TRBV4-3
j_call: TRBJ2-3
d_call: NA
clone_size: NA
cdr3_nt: TGCGCCAGCAGCCAGGGCTACCAGCCCCGCACAGATACGCAGTATTTT
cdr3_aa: CASSQGYQPRTDTQYF

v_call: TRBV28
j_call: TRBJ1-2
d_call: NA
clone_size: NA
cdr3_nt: TGTGCCAGCAACTCGGGGGAGTATAACTATGGCTACACCTTC
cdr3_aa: CASNSGEYNYGYTF

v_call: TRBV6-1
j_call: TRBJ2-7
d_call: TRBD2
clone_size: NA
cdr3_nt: TGTGCCAGCAGTGGAACCCGTGGAGCGGGGACTTACGAGCAGTACTTC
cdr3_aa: CASSGTRGAGTYEQYF

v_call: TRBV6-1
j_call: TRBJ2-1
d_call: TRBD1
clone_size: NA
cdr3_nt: TGTGCCAGCAGTGCAAGGGGGCAGGAGCAGTTCTTC
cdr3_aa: CASSARGQEQFF

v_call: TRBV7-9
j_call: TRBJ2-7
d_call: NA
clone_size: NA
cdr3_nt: TGTGCCAGCAGCTGGACGGGGAACGAGCAGTACTTC
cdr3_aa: CASSWTGNEQYF

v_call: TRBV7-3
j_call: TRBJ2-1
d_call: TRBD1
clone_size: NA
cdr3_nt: TGTGCCAGCAGCTTAAACAGGGGAAGATACAATGAGCAGTTCTTC
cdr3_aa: CASSLNRGRYNEQFF

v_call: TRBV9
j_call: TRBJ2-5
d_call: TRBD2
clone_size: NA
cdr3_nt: TGTGCCAGCAGCGTAGGGACTAGCGGGATGGGCGAGACCCAGTACTTC
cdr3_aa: CASSVGTSGMGETQYF

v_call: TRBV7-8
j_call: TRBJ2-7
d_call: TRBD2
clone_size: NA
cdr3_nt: TGTGCCAGCAGCGGACTAGCGGGAGTAATCCACTACGAGCAGTACTTC
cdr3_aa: CASSGLAGVIHYEQYF

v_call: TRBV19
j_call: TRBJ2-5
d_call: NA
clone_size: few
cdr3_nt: TGTGCCAGTAGTATTACTGGCGGCCAAGAGACCCAGTACTTC
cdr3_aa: CASSITGGQETQYF

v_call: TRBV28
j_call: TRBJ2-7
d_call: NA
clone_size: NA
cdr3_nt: TGTGCCAGCAGGGCTACGAGGACAGTCTACGAGCAGTACTTC
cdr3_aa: CASRATRTVYEQYF

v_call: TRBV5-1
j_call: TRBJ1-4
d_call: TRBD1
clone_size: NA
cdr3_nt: TGCGCCAGCAGCGCGGGGACAGATAATGAAAAACTGTTTTTT
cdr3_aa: CASSAGTDNEKLFF

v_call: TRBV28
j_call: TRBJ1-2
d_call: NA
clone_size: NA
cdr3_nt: TGTGCCATAGCCAGGGGAATGATCTATGGCTACACCTTC
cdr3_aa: CAIARGMIYGYTF

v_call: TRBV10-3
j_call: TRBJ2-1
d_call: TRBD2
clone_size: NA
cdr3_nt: TGTGCCATCAGTGAGTTGACTAGCGCATATGAGCAGTTCTTC
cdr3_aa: CAISELTSAYEQFF

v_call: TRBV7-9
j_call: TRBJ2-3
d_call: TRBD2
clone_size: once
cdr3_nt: TGTGCCAGCAGCAAGCGGGGAAGTGCGGGCACAGATACGCAGTATTTT
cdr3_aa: CASSKRGSAGTDTQYF

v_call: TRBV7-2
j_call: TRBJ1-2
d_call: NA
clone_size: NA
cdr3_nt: TGTGCCAGCAGCTTAGGAAGGCGGGGCGGGGGCTACACCTTC
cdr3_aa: CASSLGRRGGGYTF

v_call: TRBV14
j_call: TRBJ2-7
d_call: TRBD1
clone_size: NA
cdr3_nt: TGTGCCAGCAGCCCCTTGGGGACAGCCCCTGGGGAGCAGTACTTC
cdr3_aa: CASSPLGTAPGEQYF

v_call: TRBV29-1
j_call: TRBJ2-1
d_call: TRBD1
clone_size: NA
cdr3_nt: TGCAGCGGGACAGGGGTCAATGAGCAGTTCTTC
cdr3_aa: CSGTGVNEQFF

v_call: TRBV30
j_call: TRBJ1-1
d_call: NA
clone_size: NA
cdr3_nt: TGTGCCTGGACCTTAAACTCCCTAAACACTGAAGCTTTCTTT
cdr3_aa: CAWTLNSLNTEAFF

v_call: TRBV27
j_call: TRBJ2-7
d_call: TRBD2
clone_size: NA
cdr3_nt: TGTGCCAGCAGGAGGGGACTAATCTACGAGCAGTACTTC
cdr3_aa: CASRRGLIYEQYF

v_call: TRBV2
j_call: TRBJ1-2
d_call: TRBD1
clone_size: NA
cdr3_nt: TGTCCGTCAACAGGGGGCCCTCTGGACTATGGCTACACCTTC
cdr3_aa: CPSTGGPLDYGYTF

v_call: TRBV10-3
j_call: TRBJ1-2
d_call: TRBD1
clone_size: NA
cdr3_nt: TGTGCCATCGGACCGGGACAGCCCCCTTTTGGCTACACCTTC
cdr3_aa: CAIGPGQPPFGYTF

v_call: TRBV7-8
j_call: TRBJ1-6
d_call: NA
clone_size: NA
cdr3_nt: TGTGCCAGCAGCTTAGTTAGCGAGCACTCACCCCTCCACTTT
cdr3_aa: CASSLVSEHSPLHF

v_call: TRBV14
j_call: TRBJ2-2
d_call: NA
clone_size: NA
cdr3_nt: TGTGCCAGCAGCCCCCGGTTCCCCGGGGAGCTGTTTTTT
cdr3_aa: CASSPRFPGELFF

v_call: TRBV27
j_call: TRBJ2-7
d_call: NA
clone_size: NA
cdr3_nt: TGTGCCAGCACCCACTTAGGGGAAGGCTACGAGCAGTACTTC
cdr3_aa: CASTHLGEGYEQYF

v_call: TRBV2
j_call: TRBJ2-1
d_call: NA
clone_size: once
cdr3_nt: TGTGCCAGCAGTGATAGGACAGCCTACAATGAGCAGTTCTTC
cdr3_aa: CASSDRTAYNEQFF

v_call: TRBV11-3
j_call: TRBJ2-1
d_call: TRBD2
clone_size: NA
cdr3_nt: TGTGCCAGCAGTCTAGCGGAATCAAATGAGCAGTTCTTC
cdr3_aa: CASSLAESNEQFF

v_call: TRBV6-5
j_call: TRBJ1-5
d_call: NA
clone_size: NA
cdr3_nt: TGTGCCAGCAGTTACTCGAGTCTTCAGCCCCAGCATTTT
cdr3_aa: CASSYSSLQPQHF

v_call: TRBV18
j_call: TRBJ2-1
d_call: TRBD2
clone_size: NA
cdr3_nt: TGTGCCAGCTCACTAGCATATAGCGGGGGCCGGGCTAATGAGCAGTTCTTC
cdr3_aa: CASSLAYSGGRANEQFF

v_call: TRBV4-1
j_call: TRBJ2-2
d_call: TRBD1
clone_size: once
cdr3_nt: TGCGCCAGCAGCCAAGTGGGGACAGGTGTGGCCGGGGAGCTGTTTTTT
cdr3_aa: CASSQVGTGVAGELFF

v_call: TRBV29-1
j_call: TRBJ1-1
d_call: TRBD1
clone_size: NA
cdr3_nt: TGCAGCGTTCGAAAGAGACAGGGCGCGAACACTGAAGCTTTCTTT
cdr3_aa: CSVRKRQGANTEAFF

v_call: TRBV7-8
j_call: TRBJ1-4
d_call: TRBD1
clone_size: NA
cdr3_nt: TGTGCCAGCAGCTTCCGGACAGGCTTTGAAAAACTGTTTTTT
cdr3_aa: CASSFRTGFEKLFF

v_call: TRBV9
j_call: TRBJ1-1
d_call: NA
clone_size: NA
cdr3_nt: TGTGCCAGCAGCGTAGACGGGGGGCGAAACACTGAAGCTTTCTTT
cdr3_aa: CASSVDGGRNTEAFF

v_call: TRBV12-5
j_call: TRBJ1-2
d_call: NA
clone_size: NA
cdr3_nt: TGTGCTAGTGGTCTCACTCCAGAGGGCCTTAACTATGGCTACACCTTC
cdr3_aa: CASGLTPEGLNYGYTF

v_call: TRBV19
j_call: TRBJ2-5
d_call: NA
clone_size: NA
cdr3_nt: TGTGCCAGTAGTACCGGTCACGCAGAGACCCAGTACTTC
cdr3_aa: CASSTGHAETQYF

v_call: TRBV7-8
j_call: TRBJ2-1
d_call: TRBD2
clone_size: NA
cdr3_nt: TGTGCCAGCAGCCCTAGCGGGACCTACAATGAGCAGTTCTTC
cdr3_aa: CASSPSGTYNEQFF

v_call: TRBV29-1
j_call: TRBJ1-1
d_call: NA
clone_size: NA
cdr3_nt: TGCAGCGTTGTGACAGACATTGAAGCTTTCTTT
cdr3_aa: CSVVTDIEAFF

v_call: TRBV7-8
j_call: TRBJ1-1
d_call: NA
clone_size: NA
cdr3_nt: TGTGCCAGCAGCTCCGAGGTGAACACTGAAGCTTTCTTT
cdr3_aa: CASSSEVNTEAFF

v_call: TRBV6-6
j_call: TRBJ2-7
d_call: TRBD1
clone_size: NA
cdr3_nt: TGTGCCAGCAGCCAAGTCCCGGGACAGAAATCCTACGAGCAGTACTTC
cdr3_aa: CASSQVPGQKSYEQYF

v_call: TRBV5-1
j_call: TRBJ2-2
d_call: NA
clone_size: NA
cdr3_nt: TGCGCCAGCAGCATAGGGACTTCAACGAACACCGGGGAGCTGTTTTTT
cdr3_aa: CASSIGTSTNTGELFF

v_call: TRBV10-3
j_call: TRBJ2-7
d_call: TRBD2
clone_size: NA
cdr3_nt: TGTGCCATCAGTGAGTCGAGAAGGGAGGGAGTCCTCGAGCAGTACTTC
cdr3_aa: CAISESRREGVLEQYF

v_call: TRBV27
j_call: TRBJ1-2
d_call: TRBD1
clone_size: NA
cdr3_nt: TGTGCCAGCAGTTCGCCGGGACAGGGGAACCGTGGCTACACCTTC
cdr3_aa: CASSSPGQGNRGYTF

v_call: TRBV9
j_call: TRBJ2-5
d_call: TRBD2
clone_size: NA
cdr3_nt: TGTGCCAGCAGCGTAGGGGTAGCGGGAGGTGAAGAGACCCAGTACTTC
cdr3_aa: CASSVGVAGGEETQYF

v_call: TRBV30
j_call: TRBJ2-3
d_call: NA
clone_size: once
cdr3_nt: TGTGCCTGGAGTGTACAGACAGCTCTAAGAGATACGCAGTATTTT
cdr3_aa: CAWSVQTALRDTQYF

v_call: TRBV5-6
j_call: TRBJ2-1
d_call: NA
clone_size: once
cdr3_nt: TGTGCCAGCACCTTGGGTATAGATGAGCAGTTCTTC
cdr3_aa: CASTLGIDEQFF

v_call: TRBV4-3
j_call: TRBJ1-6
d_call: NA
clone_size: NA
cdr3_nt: TGCGCCAGCAGCCAAGTGGCAGATAATTCACCCCTCCACTTT
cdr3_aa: CASSQVADNSPLHF

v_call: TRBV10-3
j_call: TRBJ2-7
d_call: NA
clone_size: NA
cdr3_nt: TGTGCCATCAGTGACGTCAGGTCCCCCTACGAGCAGTACTTC
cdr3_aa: CAISDVRSPYEQYF

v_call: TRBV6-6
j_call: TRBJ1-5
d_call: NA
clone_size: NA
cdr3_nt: TGTGCCAGCAGTTACTCCGGACAGAGCGTGTTTCCCCAGCATTTT
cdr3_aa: CASSYSGQSVFPQHF

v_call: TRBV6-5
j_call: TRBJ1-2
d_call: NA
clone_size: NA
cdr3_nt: TGTGCCAGCAGTTACGGGTGGCAGGGCGGTGGCTACACCTTC
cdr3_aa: CASSYGWQGGGYTF

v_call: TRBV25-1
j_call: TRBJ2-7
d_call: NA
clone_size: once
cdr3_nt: TGTGCCAGCAAATTTAGTGCCGAGCAGTACTTC
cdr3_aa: CASKFSAEQYF

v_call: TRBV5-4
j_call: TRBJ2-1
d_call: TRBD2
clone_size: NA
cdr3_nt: TGTGCCAGCAGCGTCACTAGCGGGAGGAATGAGCAGTTCTTC
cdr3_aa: CASSVTSGRNEQFF